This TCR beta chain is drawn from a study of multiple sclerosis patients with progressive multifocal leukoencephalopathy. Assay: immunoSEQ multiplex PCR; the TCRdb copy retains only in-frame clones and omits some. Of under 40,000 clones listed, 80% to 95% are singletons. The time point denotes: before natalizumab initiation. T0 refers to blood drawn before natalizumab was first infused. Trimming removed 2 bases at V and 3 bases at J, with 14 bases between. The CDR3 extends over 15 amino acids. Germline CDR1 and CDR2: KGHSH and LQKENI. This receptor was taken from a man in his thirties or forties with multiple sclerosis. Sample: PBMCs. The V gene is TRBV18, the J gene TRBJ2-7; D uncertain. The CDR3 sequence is CASSPSSVNIYEQYF. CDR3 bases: TGTGCCAGCTCACCATCATCCGTAAACATCTACGAGCAGTACTTC.